This T cell receptor (beta chain) stems from a study of Graves' ophthalmopathy and Graves' hyperthyroidism. This clonotype was picked up a small number of times. V was shortened by 6 bases and J by 2 bases, with 10 bases between the two germline ends. Germline CDR1 reads MNHNS; CDR2 reads SASEGT. This CDR3 has 13 residues. Orbital computed tomography and thyroid ultrasound, along with TRAb, serum thyroxine and clinical symptoms, underpinned diagnosis. Beta-chain TCR CDR3 regions were amplified from RNA transcripts. HTBI primers were employed in first-round RT-PCR, then a second-round multiplex PCR followed. TCRdb called the multiplex PCR reads again in MiXCR, with one record for every CDR3 protein. The table shows under 800,000 distinct CDR3 sequences, with roughly 20% occurring only once.

J is TRBJ1-1 and V is TRBV6-1, with D perhaps matching TRBD1 (5 bases). The material sequenced was peripheral blood. The clonotype comes from a young woman with stable Graves' hyperthyroidism. Some clones in this sample may be carry-over from other donors' samples. The CDR3 DNA sequence: TGTGCCAGCAGGGTGACAGCTAACACTGAAGCTTTCTTT. This sequence encodes CASRVTANTEAFF.